This T cell receptor beta chain derives from a study of blood T cell repertoires in COVID-19. Original processing notes: Estimation of nucleated cell counts was performed using reference gene primer amplification. The data were produced by immunoSEQ multiplex PCR, yet TCRdb's version contains in-frame clones alone and is incomplete. The DNA was the basis for D and trimming; V, J and clone size are from that table. Here the sample spans 210,000 or so clones, about 83% being singletons. The CDR3 loop spans 15 amino acids. V was pared by 0 bases and J by 4 bases, with 5 bases of the junction left unmatched. Germline CDR1 SGHNT, CDR2 YYREEE (reference sequence).

Material: peripheral blood. This receptor was obtained from a woman in her 30s with COVID-19, enrolled during active disease. The V gene is TRBV5-4, the J gene TRBJ2-5; 8 bases map to TRBD2. The CDR3 DNA sequence: TGTGCCAGCAGCTTGGACGGGGGGGCCGGAGAGACCCAGTACTTC. The encoded protein is CASSLDGGAGETQYF.